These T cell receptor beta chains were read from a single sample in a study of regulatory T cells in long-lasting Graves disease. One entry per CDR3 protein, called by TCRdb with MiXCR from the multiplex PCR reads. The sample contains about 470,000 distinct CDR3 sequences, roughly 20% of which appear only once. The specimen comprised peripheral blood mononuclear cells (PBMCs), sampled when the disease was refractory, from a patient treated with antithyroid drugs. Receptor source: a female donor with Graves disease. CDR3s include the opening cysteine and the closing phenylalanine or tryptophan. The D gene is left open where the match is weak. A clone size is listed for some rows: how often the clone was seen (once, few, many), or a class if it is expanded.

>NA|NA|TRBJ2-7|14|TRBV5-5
TGTGCCAGCAGCTTGGGGTCGACAGGCTACGAGCAGTACTTC
CASSLGSTGYEQYF
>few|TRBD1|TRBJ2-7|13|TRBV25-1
TGTGCCAGCAGTGAACTACAGGGGAGCGAGCAGTACTTC
CASSELQGSEQYF
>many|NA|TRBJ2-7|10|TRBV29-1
TGCAGCGTTTTCTTGGGCGAGCAGTACTTC
CSVFLGEQYF
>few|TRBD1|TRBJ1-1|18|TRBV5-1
TGCGCCAGCAGCCCAGGGACAGGGGGGTTTGGAGAATCCACTGAAGCTTTCTTT
CASSPGTGGFGESTEAFF
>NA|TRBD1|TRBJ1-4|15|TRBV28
TGTGCCAGCAGCCCCACCCAGGGGGCGCGGGAAAAACTGTTTTTT
CASSPTQGAREKLFF
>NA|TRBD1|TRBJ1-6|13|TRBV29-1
TGCAGCGTTCAGACAGGGGTCAATTCACCCCTCCACTTT
CSVQTGVNSPLHF
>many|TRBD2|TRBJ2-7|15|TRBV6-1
TGTGCCAGCAGTCGCCGGCCAGCGGGAGCCCACGAGCAGTACTTC
CASSRRPAGAHEQYF
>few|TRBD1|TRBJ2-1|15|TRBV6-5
TGTGCCAGCAGTTCGACAGGGGGCGCGGGCCTCGAGCAGTTCTTC
CASSSTGGAGLEQFF
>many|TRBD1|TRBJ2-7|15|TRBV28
TGTGCCAGCAGTTTAACCGGGACAGCCCCTTACGAGCAGTACTTC
CASSLTGTAPYEQYF
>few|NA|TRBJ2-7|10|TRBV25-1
TGTGCCAGCAGGGAGGGCGAGCAGTACTTC
CASREGEQYF
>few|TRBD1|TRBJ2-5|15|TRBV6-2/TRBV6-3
TGTGCCAGCAGTTCGGGCGGGACAGGAGGAGAGACCCAGTACTTC
CASSSGGTGGETQYF
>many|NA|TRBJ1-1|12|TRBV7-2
TGTGCCAGCAACCGGGTCCTCGGTGAAGCTTTCTTT
CASNRVLGEAFF
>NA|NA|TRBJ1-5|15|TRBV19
TGTGCCAGTAGTATGGGCGGCGTACAAAATCAGCCCCAGCATTTT
CASSMGGVQNQPQHF
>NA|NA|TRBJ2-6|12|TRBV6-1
TGTGCCACCAACTCTGGGGCCAACGTCCTGGCTTTC
CATNSGANVLAF